A selection of T cell receptor beta chains follows, all from one sample in a study of Tregs in tolerant kidney transplant recipients. Produced via immunoSEQ multiplex PCR; TCRdb's table is partial and in-frame only. The repertoire holds tens of thousands of clones, with less than 90% as singletons. Source material: CD4+ T cells from blood. These receptors were obtained from a human donor in good health. CDR3s include the opening cysteine and the closing phenylalanine or tryptophan. Fields, in order: J gene, V gene, D gene, clone size, CDR3 protein, CDR3 DNA. D genes are given only for firm matches. The listing skips clone size in some rows; elsewhere it reads once, few, many or a size class.

j_call: TRBJ1-5; v_call: TRBV7-2; d_call: TRBD1; clone_size: .; cdr3_aa: CASSSRTGLYSNQPQHF; cdr3_nt: TGTGCCAGCAGCTCAAGGACAGGGCTATATAGCAATCAGCCCCAGCATTTT
j_call: TRBJ2-1; v_call: TRBV10-2; d_call: TRBD2; clone_size: once; cdr3_aa: CASSPYGRAPNNEQFF; cdr3_nt: TGCGCCAGCAGCCCCTACGGGAGGGCCCCGAACAATGAGCAGTTCTTC
j_call: TRBJ1-5; v_call: TRBV21-1; d_call: .; clone_size: .; cdr3_aa: CATDEQGNQPQHF; cdr3_nt: TGTGCCACCGATGAACAGGGAAATCAGCCCCAGCATTTT
j_call: TRBJ1-3; v_call: TRBV6-5; d_call: .; clone_size: .; cdr3_aa: CASRKGAGNTIYF; cdr3_nt: TGTGCCAGCAGAAAGGGTGCCGGAAACACCATATATTTT
j_call: TRBJ1-2; v_call: TRBV25-1; d_call: .; clone_size: .; cdr3_aa: CASSEWAGDYGYTF; cdr3_nt: TGTGCCAGCAGTGAATGGGCAGGAGATTATGGCTACACCTTC
j_call: TRBJ1-2; v_call: TRBV7-2; d_call: .; clone_size: .; cdr3_aa: CASSLERAGYTF; cdr3_nt: TGTGCCAGCAGCTTAGAGAGGGCGGGCTACACCTTC
j_call: TRBJ1-3; v_call: TRBV7-2; d_call: .; clone_size: .; cdr3_aa: CASSLMWAISGNTIYF; cdr3_nt: TGTGCCAGCAGCTTAATGTGGGCCATCTCTGGAAACACCATATATTTT
j_call: TRBJ1-1; v_call: TRBV15; d_call: TRBD1; clone_size: .; cdr3_aa: CATSPRQGEAFF; cdr3_nt: TGTGCCACCAGCCCCCGACAGGGTGAAGCTTTCTTT
j_call: TRBJ2-5; v_call: TRBV1; d_call: .; clone_size: once; cdr3_aa: CTGEASGSETQYF; cdr3_nt: TGCACCGGTGAAGCTAGCGGGAGTGAGACCCAGTACTTC
j_call: TRBJ2-7; v_call: TRBV6-1; d_call: .; clone_size: .; cdr3_aa: CASSAVGGRGEQYF; cdr3_nt: TGTGCCAGCAGTGCTGTTGGGGGCCGGGGCGAGCAGTACTTC
j_call: TRBJ1-1; v_call: TRBV5-4; d_call: .; clone_size: .; cdr3_aa: CASSLVRGVNTEAFF; cdr3_nt: TGTGCCAGCAGCTTGGTTAGGGGAGTGAACACTGAAGCTTTCTTT
j_call: TRBJ2-1; v_call: TRBV5-1; d_call: .; clone_size: once; cdr3_aa: CASSGTTGSNEQFF; cdr3_nt: TGCGCCAGCAGCGGAACTACAGGGTCCAATGAGCAGTTCTTC
j_call: TRBJ2-3; v_call: TRBV28; d_call: .; clone_size: .; cdr3_aa: CASRLPFRGATDTQYF; cdr3_nt: TGTGCCAGCAGACTCCCGTTTCGGGGGGCAACAGATACGCAGTATTTT
j_call: TRBJ2-3; v_call: TRBV7-9; d_call: .; clone_size: once; cdr3_aa: CASSFLLPGGADTQYF; cdr3_nt: TGTGCCAGCAGCTTTCTCCTACCGGGGGGCGCTGATACGCAGTATTTT
j_call: TRBJ2-7; v_call: TRBV30; d_call: TRBD1; clone_size: few; cdr3_aa: CAWSVRVGTGAYEQYF; cdr3_nt: TGTGCCTGGAGTGTACGAGTAGGGACAGGGGCCTACGAGCAGTACTTC
j_call: TRBJ2-3; v_call: TRBV5-4; d_call: .; clone_size: .; cdr3_aa: CASSPIQGSDTQYF; cdr3_nt: TGTGCCAGCAGCCCCATCCAAGGTTCAGATACGCAGTATTTT
j_call: TRBJ2-1; v_call: TRBV9; d_call: .; clone_size: .; cdr3_aa: CASSVGQLNEQFF; cdr3_nt: TGTGCCAGCAGCGTAGGACAGCTCAATGAGCAGTTCTTC
j_call: TRBJ1-5; v_call: TRBV19; d_call: .; clone_size: .; cdr3_aa: CASSIKGPTYSNQPQHF; cdr3_nt: TGTGCCAGTAGTATCAAGGGCCCAACGTATAGCAATCAGCCCCAGCATTTT
j_call: TRBJ1-2; v_call: TRBV5-6; d_call: .; clone_size: .; cdr3_aa: CASSTPGGRGGYTF; cdr3_nt: TGTGCCAGCAGCACCCCAGGAGGCCGGGGTGGCTACACCTTC
j_call: TRBJ1-1; v_call: TRBV7-2; d_call: .; clone_size: .; cdr3_aa: CASSATTDYDTEAFF; cdr3_nt: TGTGCCAGCAGCGCCACGACAGATTACGACACTGAAGCTTTCTTT
j_call: TRBJ1-6; v_call: TRBV30; d_call: .; clone_size: .; cdr3_aa: CAWRSLGSYNSPLHF; cdr3_nt: TGTGCCTGGAGATCCCTAGGCTCCTATAATTCACCCCTCCACTTT
j_call: TRBJ1-4; v_call: TRBV18; d_call: .; clone_size: .; cdr3_aa: CASSPRGQLNEKLFF; cdr3_nt: TGTGCCAGCTCACCACGAGGTCAGCTCAATGAAAAACTGTTTTTT
j_call: TRBJ1-3; v_call: TRBV11-2; d_call: .; clone_size: medium-sized; cdr3_aa: CASSLGPLGGNTIYF; cdr3_nt: TGTGCCAGCAGCTTAGGTCCGTTAGGTGGAAACACCATATATTTT